Sequencing of this T cell receptor (beta chain) was carried out in a study of glioma-infiltrating T cells (TCRdb year 2016). At the level of the whole study: Glioma tissue, non-neoplastic brain tissue and matched peripheral blood mononuclear cells were used as sources from which TCR alpha- and beta-chain repertoires were sequenced. Each tissue-infiltrating repertoire was compared with the same patient's peripheral blood repertoire to measure divergence between tissue and blood T-cell populations. The paired cohort was made up of three low-grade glioma patients, under ten primary glioblastoma patients and three non-glioma patients who contributed non-neoplastic brain tissue.

This clonotype was detected ten times or more. There is no known antigen for this receptor. No clone much larger than this one lies a single base away; base qualities are absent. Taken from cysteine to phenylalanine, the CDR3 has 12 residues. Kept here is only the CDR3 DNA, which spans 36 bases and is read in frame from base 1. V was cut back by 5 bases and J by 6 bases, leaving a gap of 14 bases between them. The germline V gene (reference sequence) sets CDR1 to DFQATT and CDR2 to SNEGSKA. TCR alpha and beta CDR3 regions were amplified with the iRepertoire nested amplicon-rescue multiplex PCR (arm-PCR) platform from RNA. The input for one-step reverse transcription and amplification was roughly 95-450 ng of either tissue mRNA or PBMC total RNA. Following bead purification, Illumina adapters were added by a secondary multiplex PCR, and the libraries were gel-purified between 200 and 400 bp. Libraries carried internal 6-nucleotide barcodes used for demultiplexing. The libraries were sequenced on an Illumina MiSeq using 2x220 or 2x250 nucleotide paired-end reads. The source study handled its data this way. Paired reads were merged using FLASH 1.2.11 and aligned with BWA-MEM to the GRCh37 human genome, and TRA and TRB reads were then extracted. For V and J assignment, an IMGT-derived reference of cassette sequences and CDR3 motifs that included pseudogenes was used. Three-frame translation of reads was performed, and productive CDR3s were defined as those with a C...FGXG motif and no stop codons. Unique combinations of V-J cassette pair and CDR3 amino acid sequence were defined as clonotypes. Reads were filtered by Hamming distance, with the threshold set by the sequence error rate of each sample in mapped regions. TCRdb handled the public reads itself, with Q25 trimming in fastp and clone calling in MiXCR, and kept productive beta chains. One record per CDR3 amino acid sequence lists the most common genes and DNA. The authors' filters were not applied to this entry. The sample profile shows approximately 190,000 distinct CDR3 sequences; 32% of them were found once. The ten largest account for 20% to 25% of the sample.

The research as a whole found: The group comparisons were based on small numbers of patients: three non-neoplastic, three low-grade glioma and fewer than ten glioblastoma patients. Very few CDR3 sequences were shared between tissue and blood, attributed to high CDR3 diversity and limited sampling. VJ-independent divergence between tissue and blood was below expectation in non-neoplastic patients but above expectation in all gliomas, especially low-grade gliomas.

This receptor was obtained from a human donor with low-grade glioma or glioblastoma, undergoing nonglioma brain surgery, or in good health (not recorded which). Sequenced input: glioma tissue, nonneoplastic brain tissue, or PBMCs (not recorded which). Rearrangement joined TRBV20-1 to TRBJ2-7, with no confident D gene call. CDR3 sequence: CSARLSGSEQYF. The base sequence is TGCAGTGCTCGGCTTAGTGGTAGCGAGCAGTACTTC.